This T cell receptor (beta chain) was sequenced for a study of shared clonotypes between healthy human individuals. From germline, CDR1 is MNHEY and CDR2 SVGAGI. The CDR3 spans 14 residues. With 10 bases clipped from V and 1 base from J, the junction kept 8 bases outside the gene matches. The table came from immunoSEQ multiplex PCR; TCRdb's copy has only in-frame clones and leaves some out. The table records about 96,000 clones, approximately 63% of them present only once. Material: memory CD8+ T cells sorted from blood. The subset: CD45RO+ cells pooled with CCR7-negative TemRA cells. This TCR was recovered from a man aged 25-40 years in good health. This chain uses TRBV6-5 with TRBJ2-3; 7 bases map to TRBD2. The CDR3 is CATRLATRTDTQYF. The DNA for the CDR3 is TGTGCCACCCGACTAGCCACCCGCACAGATACGCAGTATTTT.